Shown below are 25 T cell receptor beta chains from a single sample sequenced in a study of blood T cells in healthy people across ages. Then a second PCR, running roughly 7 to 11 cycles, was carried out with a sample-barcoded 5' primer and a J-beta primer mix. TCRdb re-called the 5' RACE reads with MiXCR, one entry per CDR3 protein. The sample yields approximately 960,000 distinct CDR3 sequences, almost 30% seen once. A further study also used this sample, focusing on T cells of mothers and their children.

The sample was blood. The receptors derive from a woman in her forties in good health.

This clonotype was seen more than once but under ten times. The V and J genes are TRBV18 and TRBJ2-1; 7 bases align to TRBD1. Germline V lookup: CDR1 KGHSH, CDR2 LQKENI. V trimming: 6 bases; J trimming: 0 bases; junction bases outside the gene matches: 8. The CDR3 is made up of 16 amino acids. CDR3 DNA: TGTGCCAGCTCCCGAGGACAGGACAGCTCCTACAATGAGCAGTTCTTC. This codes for CASSRGQDSSYNEQFF.

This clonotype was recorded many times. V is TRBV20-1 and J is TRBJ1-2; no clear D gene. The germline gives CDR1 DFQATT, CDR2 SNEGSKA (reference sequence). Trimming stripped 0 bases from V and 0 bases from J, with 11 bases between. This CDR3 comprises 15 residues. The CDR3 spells CSARDQARSNYGYTF. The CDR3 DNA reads TGCAGTGCTAGAGATCAGGCAAGGTCTAACTATGGCTACACCTTC.

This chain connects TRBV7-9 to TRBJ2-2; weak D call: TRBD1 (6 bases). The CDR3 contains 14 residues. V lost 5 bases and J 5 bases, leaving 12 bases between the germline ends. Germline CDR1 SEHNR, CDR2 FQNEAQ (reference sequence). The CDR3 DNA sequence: TGTGCCAGCAGCCGACAGGCGCCTACCGGGGAGCTGTTTTTT. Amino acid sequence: CASSRQAPTGELFF.

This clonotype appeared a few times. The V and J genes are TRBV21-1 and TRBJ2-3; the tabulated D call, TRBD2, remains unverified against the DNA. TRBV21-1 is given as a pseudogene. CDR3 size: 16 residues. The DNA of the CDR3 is TGTGCCAGCAGCAACCAATTAGCGGGTAGGGGTTTGCCGCAGTATTTT. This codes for CASSNQLAGRGLPQYF.

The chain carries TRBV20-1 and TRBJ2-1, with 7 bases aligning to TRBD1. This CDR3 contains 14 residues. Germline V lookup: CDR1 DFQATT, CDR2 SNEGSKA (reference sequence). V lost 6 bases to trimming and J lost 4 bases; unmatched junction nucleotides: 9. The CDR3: CSASRGPVYNEQFF. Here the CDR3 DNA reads TGCAGTGCCTCAAGGGGGCCGGTATACAATGAGCAGTTCTTC.

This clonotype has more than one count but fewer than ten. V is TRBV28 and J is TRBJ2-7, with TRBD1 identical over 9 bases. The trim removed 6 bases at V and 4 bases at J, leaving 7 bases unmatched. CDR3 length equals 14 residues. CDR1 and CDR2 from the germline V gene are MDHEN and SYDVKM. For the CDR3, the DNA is TGTGCCAGCAGATCCGGGACAGGGATTTACGAGCAGTACTTC. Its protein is CASRSGTGIYEQYF.

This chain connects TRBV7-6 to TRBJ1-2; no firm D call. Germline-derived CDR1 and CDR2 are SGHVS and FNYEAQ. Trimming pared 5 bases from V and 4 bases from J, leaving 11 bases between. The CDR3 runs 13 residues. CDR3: CASSPSWVYGYTF. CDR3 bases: TGTGCCAGCAGCCCTTCGTGGGTCTATGGCTACACCTTC.

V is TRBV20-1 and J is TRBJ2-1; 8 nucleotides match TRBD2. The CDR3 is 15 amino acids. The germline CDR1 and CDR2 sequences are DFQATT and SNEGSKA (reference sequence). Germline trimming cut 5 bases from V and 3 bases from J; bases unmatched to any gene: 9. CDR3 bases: TGCAGTGCTCCGCGAATAGCGGGGAGCTACAATGAGCAGTTCTTC. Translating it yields CSAPRIAGSYNEQFF.

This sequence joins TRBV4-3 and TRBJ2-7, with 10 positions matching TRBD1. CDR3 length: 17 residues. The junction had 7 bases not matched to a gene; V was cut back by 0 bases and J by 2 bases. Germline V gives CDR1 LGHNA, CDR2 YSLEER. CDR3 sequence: CASSQDIPGTGAYEQYF. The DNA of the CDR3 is TGCGCCAGCAGCCAAGATATTCCCGGGACAGGGGCCTACGAGCAGTACTTC.

This CDR3 reads CSVERLERSYNEQFF. In DNA form, the CDR3 reads TGCAGCGTTGAGAGGCTAGAGAGGTCCTACAATGAGCAGTTCTTC. The V and J genes are TRBV29-1 and TRBJ2-1, with D unresolved. Germline-derived CDR1 and CDR2 are SQVTM and ANQGSEA. This CDR3 contains 15 residues. The V end lost 3 bases, the J end lost 1 base, and 13 bases lay between the germline ends.

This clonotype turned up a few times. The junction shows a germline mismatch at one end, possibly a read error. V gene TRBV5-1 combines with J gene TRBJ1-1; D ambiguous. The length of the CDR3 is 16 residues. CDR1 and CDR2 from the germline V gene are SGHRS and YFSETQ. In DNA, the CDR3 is TGCGCCAGCAGCCATCCGACACTAACTGGGAACACTGAACCTTTCTTT. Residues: CASSHPTLTGNTEPFF.

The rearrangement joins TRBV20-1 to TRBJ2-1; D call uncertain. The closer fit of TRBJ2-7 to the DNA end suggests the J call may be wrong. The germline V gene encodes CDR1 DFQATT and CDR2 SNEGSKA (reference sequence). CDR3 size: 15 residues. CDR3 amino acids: CSAPDPGRPYNEQYF. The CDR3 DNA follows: TGCAGTGCTCCTGACCCAGGACGGCCCTACAATGAGCAGTACTTC.

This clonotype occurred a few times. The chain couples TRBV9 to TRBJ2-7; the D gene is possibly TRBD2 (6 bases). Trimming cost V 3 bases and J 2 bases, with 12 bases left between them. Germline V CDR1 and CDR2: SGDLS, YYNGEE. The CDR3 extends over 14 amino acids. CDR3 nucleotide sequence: TGTGCCAGCAGCGGGGGACTGGCCACCTACGAGCAGTACTTC. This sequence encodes CASSGGLATYEQYF.

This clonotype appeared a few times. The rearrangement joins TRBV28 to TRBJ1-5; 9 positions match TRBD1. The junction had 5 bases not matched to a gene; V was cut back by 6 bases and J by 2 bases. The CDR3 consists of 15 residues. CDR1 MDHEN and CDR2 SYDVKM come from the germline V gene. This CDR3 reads CASRKQGAGNQPQHF. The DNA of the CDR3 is TGTGCCAGCAGAAAACAGGGGGCGGGCAATCAGCCCCAGCATTTT.

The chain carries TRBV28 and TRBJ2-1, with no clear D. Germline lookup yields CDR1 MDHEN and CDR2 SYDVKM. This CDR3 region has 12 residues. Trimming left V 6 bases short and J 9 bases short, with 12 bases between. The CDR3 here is CASRPSNGEQFF. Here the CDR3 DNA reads TGTGCCAGCAGGCCAAGTAATGGTGAGCAGTTCTTC.

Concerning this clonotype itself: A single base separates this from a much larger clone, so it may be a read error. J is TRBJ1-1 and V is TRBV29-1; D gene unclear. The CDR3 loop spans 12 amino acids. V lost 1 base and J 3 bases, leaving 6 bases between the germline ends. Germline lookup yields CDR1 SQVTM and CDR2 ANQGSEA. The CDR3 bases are TGCAGCGTTGAAGGCAACCACACTGAAGCTTTCTTT. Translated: CSVEGNHTEAFF.

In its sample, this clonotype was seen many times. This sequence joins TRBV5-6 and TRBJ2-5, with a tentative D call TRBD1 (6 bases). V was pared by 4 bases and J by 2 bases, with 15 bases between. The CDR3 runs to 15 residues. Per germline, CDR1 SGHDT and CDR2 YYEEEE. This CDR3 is CASSEQGRGQETQYF. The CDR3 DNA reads TGTGCCAGCAGCGAACAGGGTCGAGGGCAAGAGACCCAGTACTTC.

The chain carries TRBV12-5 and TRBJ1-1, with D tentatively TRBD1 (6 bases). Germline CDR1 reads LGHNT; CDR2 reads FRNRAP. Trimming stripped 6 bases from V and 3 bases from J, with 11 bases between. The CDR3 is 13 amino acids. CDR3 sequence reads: CASGSGAYTEAFF. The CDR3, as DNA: TGTGCTAGTGGCTCAGGGGCGTACACTGAAGCTTTCTTT.

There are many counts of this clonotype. CDR3 protein: CSAPRNGYTF. CDR3 nucleotides: TGCAGTGCTCCTAGAAACGGCTACACCTTC. The rearrangement uses TRBV20-1 and TRBJ1-2; D remains unclear. The CDR3 runs 10 residues. Germline V gives CDR1 DFQATT, CDR2 SNEGSKA (reference sequence). Trimming took 5 bases from V and 8 from J, leaving 9 bases between them.

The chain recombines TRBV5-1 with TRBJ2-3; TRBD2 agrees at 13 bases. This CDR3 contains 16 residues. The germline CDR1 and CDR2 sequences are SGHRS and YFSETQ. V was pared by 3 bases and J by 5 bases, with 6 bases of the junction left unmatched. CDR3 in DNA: TGCGCCAGCAGCTACGGACTAGCGGGGGCTAAAGATACGCAGTATTTT. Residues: CASSYGLAGAKDTQYF.

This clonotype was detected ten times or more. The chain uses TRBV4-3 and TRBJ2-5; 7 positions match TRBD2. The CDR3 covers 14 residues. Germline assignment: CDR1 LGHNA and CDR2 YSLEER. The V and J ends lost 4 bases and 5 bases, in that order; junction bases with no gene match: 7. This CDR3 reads CASSLGLGSETQYF. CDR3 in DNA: TGCGCCAGCAGCCTCGGACTAGGTTCGGAGACCCAGTACTTC.

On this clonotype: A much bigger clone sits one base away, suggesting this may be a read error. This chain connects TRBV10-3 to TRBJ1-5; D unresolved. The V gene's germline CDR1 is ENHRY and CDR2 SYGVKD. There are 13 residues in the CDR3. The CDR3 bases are TGTGCCGTCAGTGAGTCGGTGGGAGAGCCCCAGCATTTT. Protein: CAVSESVGEPQHF.

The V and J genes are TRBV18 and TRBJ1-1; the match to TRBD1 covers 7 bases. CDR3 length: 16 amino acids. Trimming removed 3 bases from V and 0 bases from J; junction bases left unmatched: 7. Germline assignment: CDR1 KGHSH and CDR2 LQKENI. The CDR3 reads CASSPPRTGLNTEAFF. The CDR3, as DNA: TGTGCCAGCTCACCTCCTCGGACAGGATTGAACACTGAAGCTTTCTTT.

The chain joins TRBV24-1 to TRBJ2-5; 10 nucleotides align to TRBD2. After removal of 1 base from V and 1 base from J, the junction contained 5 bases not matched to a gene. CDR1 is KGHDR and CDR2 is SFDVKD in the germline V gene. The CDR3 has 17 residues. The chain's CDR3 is CATSDLEIAGGQETQYF. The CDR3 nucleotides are TGTGCCACCAGTGATTTAGAAATAGCGGGGGGCCAAGAGACCCAGTACTTC.

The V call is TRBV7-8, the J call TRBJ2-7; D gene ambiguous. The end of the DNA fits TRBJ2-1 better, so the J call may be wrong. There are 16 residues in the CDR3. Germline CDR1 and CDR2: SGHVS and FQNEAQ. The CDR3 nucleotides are TGTGCCAGCAGCCCCCTCAGAATGGGTGTTTACAATGAGCAGTTCTTC. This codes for CASSPLRMGVYNEQFF.